This T cell receptor beta chain was identified in a study of T cell responses to AZD1222 COVID-19 vaccine. General study points: The peak T cell response came first, and repertoires were sampled only after it. Two AZD1222 administrations were followed by greater Spike-specific TCR breadth and depth. Spike regions recognized by vaccine-associated CD4 TCRs spanned the protein, led by 160-218 and 743-854. Seropositivity was recorded at baseline in only a handful of AZD1222 recipients.

TCRdb's copy holds only in-frame clones and misses some; the assay was immunoSEQ multiplex PCR. The sample records under 200,000 clones, around 90% being singletons. About this clone itself: The antigen is unknown.

Germline trimming cut 3 bases from V and 2 bases from J; bases unmatched to any gene: 3. CDR3 length: 14 residues. Germline CDR1 and CDR2: ENHRY and SYGVKD. The material sequenced was peripheral blood, taken 28 days after the second dose of the MenACWY control vaccine. V usage is TRBV10-3 and J usage is TRBJ1-2; 7 bases map to TRBD1. This clonotype was obtained from an adult who received the MenACWY meningococcal vaccine as a control. CDR3 coding DNA: TGTGCCATCAGTGACGGGACAGAAAACTATGGCTACACCTTC. Its translation: CAISDGTENYGYTF.